Below, 31 T cell receptor beta chains from the same sample are listed, as sequenced in a study of shared T cell receptors in the human thymus. The data were produced by immunoSEQ multiplex PCR, yet TCRdb's version contains in-frame clones alone and is incomplete. The table shows hundreds of thousands of clones, with approximately 90% occurring only once. This sample was shared with a second study, whose subject was human thymus T cells.

The sequenced sample consisted of thymocytes. The receptor source for this set is a boy under three years old with a congenital heart defect.

The chain couples TRBV6-5 to TRBJ2-5; a weak D match, TRBD2 (5 bases). The V end was cut by 2 bases, the J end by 2 bases, with 15 bases between. Looked up from germline, CDR1 is MNHEY and CDR2 is SVGAGI. The CDR3 is 16 residues long. CDR3 in amino acids: CASSYLRLAKQETQYF. CDR3 in DNA: TGTGCCAGCAGTTACCTTCGGCTAGCAAAGCAAGAGACCCAGTACTTC.

V is TRBV5-1 and J is TRBJ1-5, with 7 bases fitting TRBD1. V shed 4 bases and J 3 bases; nucleotides not matched to a gene: 7. There are 15 residues in the CDR3. Germline V gene data show CDR1 as SGHRS and CDR2 as YFSETQ. The DNA for the CDR3 is TGCGCCAGCAGCGGCGGGACAGTTTACAATCAGCCCCAGCATTTT. Amino acid sequence: CASSGGTVYNQPQHF.

The chain employs TRBV16 and TRBJ2-5, with TRBD2 as a possible D gene (6 bases). Germline-derived CDR1 and CDR2 are KGHSY and FQNENV. The ends were cut back, 3 bases at V and 7 bases at J, with 6 bases in the middle. The CDR3 has 11 residues. This chain's CDR3 is CASSQRGTQYF. The CDR3 coding sequence is TGTGCCAGCAGCCAGCGGGGGACCCAGTACTTC.

The V and J genes are TRBV15 and TRBJ1-2, with D possibly being TRBD1 (6 bases). The V end was cut by 9 bases, the J end by 0 bases, with 14 bases between. From germline, CDR1 is LNHNV and CDR2 YYDKDF (reference sequence). This CDR3 contains 14 residues. CDR3 in DNA: TGTGCCACATCACCGGACAGACCTAACTATGGCTACACCTTC. Residues: CATSPDRPNYGYTF.

V gene TRBV19 combines with J gene TRBJ1-5, with D perhaps matching TRBD1 (5 bases). The CDR3 contains 15 residues. V gave up 6 bases and J gave up 2 bases, with 14 bases separating them. CDR1 is LNHDA and CDR2 is SQIVND in the germline V gene (reference sequence). CDR3 loop: CASRAGGRGNQPQHF. The CDR3 coding sequence is TGTGCCAGTAGGGCCGGGGGTCGAGGCAATCAGCCCCAGCATTTT.

The chain is built from TRBV27 and TRBJ2-7; D is unclear. Germline loops: CDR1 MNHEY, CDR2 SMNVEV (reference sequence). The CDR3 length is 13 residues. Trimming took off 5 bases at V and 3 bases at J, with 11 bases between the two ends. The CDR3 bases are TGTGCCAGCAGTCCCCCCTCCTTCTACGAGCAGTACTTC. It yields the protein CASSPPSFYEQYF.

The V gene is TRBV28, the J gene TRBJ1-3; 9 bases agree with TRBD1. The CDR3 loop spans 19 amino acids. Germline V gene lookup returns CDR1 MDHEN and CDR2 SYDVKM. The V gene end was trimmed by 3 bases and the J gene end by 0 bases; junction bases not matched to a gene: 12. Here the CDR3 reads CASSLEPGQGFFSGNTIYF. The CDR3 region has the DNA TGTGCCAGCAGTTTGGAACCGGGACAGGGATTCTTCTCTGGAAACACCATATATTTT.

With respect to this clone: This sample also contains other DNA sequences that code for the same CDR3. The J gene is TRBJ1-2, the V gene TRBV30; 7 bases are a match to TRBD1. Germline V gene data show CDR1 as GTSNPN and CDR2 as SVGIG (reference sequence). The CDR3 is 15 residues long. With 3 bases clipped from V and 1 base from J, the junction kept 8 bases outside the gene matches. DNA for the CDR3: TGTGCCTGGAGCGTATGGGGGACAGTTAACTATGGCTACACCTTC. As protein: CAWSVWGTVNYGYTF. Filled out from reference TRBV30 and TRBJ1-2, the complete variable domain reads SQTIHQWPATLVQPVGSPLSLECTVEGTSNPNLYWYRQAAGRGLQLLFYSVGIGQISSEVPQNLSASRPQDRQFILSSKKLLLSDSGFYLCAWSVWGTVNYGYTFGSGTRLTVV.

The genes are TRBV5-1 and TRBJ2-7; possibly TRBD2 for D (5 bases). Germline-derived CDR1 and CDR2 are SGHRS and YFSETQ. Trimming stripped 3 bases from V and 5 bases from J, with 12 bases between. CDR3 length: 13 amino acids. This chain's CDR3 is CASSCGPRHEQYF. CDR3 DNA sequence: TGCGCCAGCAGCTGCGGGCCGCGGCACGAGCAGTACTTC.

The chain is built from TRBV5-4 and TRBJ2-1, with 9 bases matching TRBD2. Germline assignment: CDR1 SGHNT and CDR2 YYREEE (reference sequence). There are 14 residues in the CDR3. The trim removed 4 bases at V and 7 bases at J, leaving 6 bases unmatched. The DNA of the CDR3 is TGTGCCAGCAGCCTTAGCGGGAGTCTGAATGAGCAGTTCTTC. Protein sequence: CASSLSGSLNEQFF. The complete variable domain, with remaining parts taken from reference TRBV5-4 and TRBJ2-1, reads ETGVTQSPTHLIKTRGQQVTLRCSSQSGHNTVSWYQQALGQGPQFIFQYYREEENGRGNFPPRFSGLQFPNYSSELNVNALELDDSALYLCASSLSGSLNEQFFGPGTRLTVL.

The CDR3 nucleotides are TGTGCCAGCAGCCGCGGCCCGGACAGGGGGCTTTCCTACGAGCAGTACTTC. Its translation is CASSRGPDRGLSYEQYF. The rearrangement joins TRBV14 to TRBJ2-7; 11 positions agree with TRBD1. This CDR3 has 17 residues. V dropped 4 bases and J dropped 1; count of bases not matched to a gene: 9. Germline assignment: CDR1 SGHDN and CDR2 FVKESK.

The rearrangement uses TRBV9 and TRBJ2-1, with D possibly TRBD1 on 5 matching bases. V was clipped by 3 bases and J by 7 bases, with 14 bases between them. CDR3 length: 14 amino acids. Germline V CDR1 and CDR2: SGDLS, YYNGEE. The CDR3 region has the DNA TGTGCCAGCAGCGCCCCAGACAGCTTGAATGAGCAGTTCTTC. Its translation is CASSAPDSLNEQFF.

V and J are TRBV11-2 and TRBJ1-4, with 8 bases aligning to TRBD1. The V gene's germline CDR1 is SGHAT and CDR2 FQNNGV. V was pared by 5 bases and J by 5 bases, with 4 bases of the junction left unmatched. CDR3 length equals 14 residues. CDR3: CASSLRTGNEKLFF. The DNA of the CDR3 is TGTGCCAGCAGCCTTCGGACAGGGAATGAAAAACTGTTTTTT.

The chain couples TRBV27 to TRBJ1-4, with TRBD1 as a possible D gene (6 bases). V gave up 6 bases and J gave up 3 bases, with 17 bases separating them. The CDR3 runs to 16 residues. Per germline, CDR1 MNHEY and CDR2 SMNVEV (reference sequence). CDR3 sequence reads: CASSDRPLRANEKLFF. For the CDR3, the DNA is TGTGCCAGCAGCGACAGGCCACTTCGGGCTAATGAAAAACTGTTTTTT.

The CDR3 nucleotides read TGTGCCATACCCCCGGACAAAGGTCCTGGAAACACCATATATTTT. It encodes CAIPPDKGPGNTIYF. The rearrangement joins TRBV27 to TRBJ1-3; D possibly corresponds to TRBD1 (5 bases). Germline loops: CDR1 MNHEY, CDR2 SMNVEV (reference sequence). The CDR3 runs to 15 residues. The V end lost 10 bases, the J end lost 2 bases, and 18 bases lay between the germline ends.

This chain joins TRBV7-2 and TRBJ2-5; no clear D gene. Trimming shortened V by 2 bases and J by 3 bases, and 7 bases separated the two germline ends. Germline loops: CDR1 SGHTA, CDR2 FQGNSA. The CDR3 sequence is 13 residues long. Here the CDR3 DNA reads TGTGCCAGCAGCTTACCACGGGAAGAGACCCAGTACTTC. Protein product: CASSLPREETQYF.

This chain links TRBV27 with TRBJ2-7, with TRBD1 matching over 10 bases. The V gene end was trimmed by 1 base and the J gene end by 5 bases; junction bases not matched to a gene: 14. Germline values: CDR1 MNHEY, CDR2 SMNVEV (reference sequence). This CDR3 comprises 18 residues. The CDR3 DNA sequence: TGTGCCAGCAGTTTATGGAGGACAGGGGGATTCGTGATGGACGAGCAGTACTTC. It is translated as CASSLWRTGGFVMDEQYF.

This clone was counted a single time. The genes are TRBV21-1 and TRBJ2-7; the DNA was not used to check the table's D call, TRBD2. TRBV21-1 is given as a pseudogene. CDR3 length: 15 residues. DNA of the CDR3: TGTGCCAGCACTGTTTGGTTAGCGGGAGGCTACGAGCAGTACTTC. It is translated as CASTVWLAGGYEQYF.

The CDR3 DNA reads as TGTGCCAGCACGGGGGGGAAGGTCCGCACAGATACGCAGTATTTT. Translated, it gives CASTGGKVRTDTQYF. V is TRBV28 and J is TRBJ2-3, with TRBD2 identical over 8 bases. The CDR3 has 15 amino acids. V was clipped by 7 bases and J by 1 base; unmatched bases: 7. Germline lookup yields CDR1 MDHEN and CDR2 SYDVKM.

CDR3: CASSVGDIQETQYF. The CDR3 DNA follows: TGTGCCAGCAGCGTAGGGGACATCCAAGAGACCCAGTACTTC. The chain recombines TRBV9 with TRBJ2-5, with a possible D match to TRBD1 (6 bases). Looked up from germline, CDR1 is SGDLS and CDR2 is YYNGEE. This CDR3 is 14 amino acids long. The V gene lost 0 bases and the J gene lost 1 base, with 7 bases spanning the gap.

This sequence joins TRBV14 and TRBJ2-3, with D perhaps matching TRBD2 (5 bases). Germline lookup yields CDR1 SGHDN and CDR2 FVKESK. V was pared by 0 bases and J by 4 bases, with 11 bases between. The CDR3 is made up of 15 amino acids. The CDR3 DNA reads TGTGCCAGCAGCCAAGATGGAGGAAAGGCAGATACGCAGTATTTT. As protein: CASSQDGGKADTQYF. The complete variable domain, with remaining parts taken from reference TRBV14 and TRBJ2-3, reads EAGVTQFPSHSVIEKGQTVTLRCDPISGHDNLYWYRRVMGKEIKFLLHFVKESKQDESGMPNNRFLAERTGGTYSTLKVQPAELEDSGVYFCASSQDGGKADTQYFGPGTRLTVL.

The genes are TRBV7-4 and TRBJ1-2; TRBD1 matches 7 bases. The CDR3 loop spans 19 amino acids. The V gene's germline CDR1 is SGHVT and CDR2 SQSDAQ. V was clipped by 2 bases and J by 11 bases; unmatched bases: 26. CDR3 residues: CASSLWPGQTTRNDSGYTF. DNA for the CDR3: TGTGCCAGCAGCTTATGGCCGGGACAGACCACAAGGAATGACTCCGGATACACCTTC.

The V and J genes are TRBV29-1 and TRBJ2-3; perhaps TRBD2 as D (7 bases). Trimming removed 4 bases from V and 2 bases from J, with 16 bases in between. CDR3 length equals 15 residues. Germline V gene data show CDR1 as SQVTM and CDR2 as ANQGSEA. CDR3 loop: CSVAGASGLTDTQYF. The CDR3 DNA reads as TGCAGCGTTGCAGGGGCTAGCGGCCTCACAGATACGCAGTATTTT.

The rearrangement joins TRBV23-1 to TRBJ1-2; 12 bases line up with TRBD1. TRBV23-1 is given ORF status, its function remaining uncertain. The J segment lost 9 bases and the V segment lost 3 bases, leaving 5 bases of the junction unmatched. There are 14 residues in the CDR3. CDR3 sequence reads: CASSHRDRGQCYTF. The CDR3 DNA reads as TGCGCCAGCAGTCATCGGGACAGGGGGCAATGCTACACCTTC.

The rearrangement joins TRBV7-2 to TRBJ2-1, with 7 bases lining up with TRBD2. The CDR3 is 16 residues long. V dropped 3 bases and J dropped 2; count of bases not matched to a gene: 7. Germline lookup yields CDR1 SGHTA and CDR2 FQGNSA. CDR3 residues: CASSFPGLPPYNEQFF. The CDR3 DNA follows: TGTGCCAGCAGCTTTCCGGGACTACCCCCCTACAATGAGCAGTTCTTC.

The chain recombines TRBV27 with TRBJ2-7; 13 nucleotides match TRBD2. Germline V CDR1 and CDR2: MNHEY, SMNVEV (reference sequence). The CDR3 consists of 18 residues. V shed 3 bases and J 5 bases; nucleotides not matched to a gene: 13. CDR3 in DNA: TGTGCCAGCAGTTTGTGGGGGACTAGCGGGATTGAATTAGACGAGCAGTACTTC. It yields the protein CASSLWGTSGIELDEQYF.

The chain joins TRBV19 to TRBJ2-3; 7 nucleotides align to TRBD2. The CDR3 has 16 amino acids. Germline CDR1 LNHDA, CDR2 SQIVND (reference sequence). The junction had 8 bases not matched to a gene; V was cut back by 2 bases and J by 3 bases. In nucleotides, the CDR3 is TGTGCCAGTAGTATAAGGGCGGGAGACGGGACAGATACGCAGTATTTT. Its translation: CASSIRAGDGTDTQYF.

This clone was recorded once. J is TRBJ2-7 and V is TRBV7-8; 11 bases map to TRBD2. Germline CDR1 SGHVS, CDR2 FQNEAQ. CDR3 length: 16 residues. V was clipped by 5 bases and J by 6 bases; unmatched bases: 12. CDR3 protein: CASSPPTSGTLCEQYF. The CDR3 DNA sequence: TGTGCCAGCAGCCCACCGACTAGCGGGACGTTGTGCGAGCAGTACTTC.

This chain connects TRBV5-1 to TRBJ2-5, with D possibly being TRBD2 (5 bases). CDR1 and CDR2 (germline): SGHRS, YFSETQ. The CDR3 loop spans 17 amino acids. V lost 0 bases to trimming and J lost 3 bases, with 18 bases between them. CDR3 loop: CASSLVRLADRKETQYF. The CDR3 DNA follows: TGCGCCAGCAGCTTGGTGCGTCTAGCAGATCGCAAAGAGACCCAGTACTTC.

This clone turned up a few times. The same CDR3 arises from other DNA sequences in this sample as well. This chain joins TRBV5-1 and TRBJ1-5; 9 bases line up with TRBD1. V lost 4 bases to trimming and J lost 7 bases; unmatched junction nucleotides: 9. CDR1 is SGHRS and CDR2 is YFSETQ in the germline V gene. The CDR3 loop spans 15 amino acids. CDR3 nucleotides: TGCGCCAGCAGCCGGGGGGACAGGGTCGACCAGCCCCAGCATTTT. Translating it yields CASSRGDRVDQPQHF. The whole variable domain, filled in from reference TRBV5-1 and TRBJ1-5, reads KAGVTQTPRYLIKTRGQQVTLSCSPISGHRSVSWYQQTPGQGLQFLFEYFSETQRNKGNFPGRFSGRQFSNSRSEMNVSTLELGDSALYLCASSRGDRVDQPQHFGDGTRLSIL.

This chain joins TRBV4-2 and TRBJ2-7; the D is unclear. Germline assignment: CDR1 LGHNA and CDR2 YNFKEQ. This CDR3 comprises 15 residues. V was trimmed by 0 bases and J by 0 bases, leaving 9 bases between them. The DNA for the CDR3 is TGTGCCAGCAGCCAAGATCATAAGAGCTCCTACGAGCAGTACTTC. Its translation: CASSQDHKSSYEQYF.